A selection of T cell receptor beta chains follows, all from one sample in a study of blood T cell repertoires in COVID-19. The table came from immunoSEQ multiplex PCR; TCRdb's copy has only in-frame clones and leaves some out. The repertoire includes a few hundred thousand clones, approximately 86% of them detected once, and 2% to 2.5% sits in the top ten. Sequencing was carried out using peripheral blood. These receptor sequences come from a woman aged 45-65 years who had recovered from COVID-19. Both conserved end residues are part of each CDR3. Each record gives: V gene, clone size, D gene, J gene, CDR3 length, CDR3 DNA, CDR3 protein. D genes are given only for firm matches. Clone size is stated in some rows and not others, as once, few, many or a class when expanded.

v_call: TRBV19; clone_size: -; d_call: -; j_call: TRBJ1-5; cdr3_length: 15; cdr3_nt: TGTGCCAGTAGTCGCCCTCCTGCGGGAGGGCAGCCCCAGCATTTT; cdr3_aa: CASSRPPAGGQPQHF
v_call: TRBV5-1; clone_size: -; d_call: -; j_call: TRBJ2-3; cdr3_length: 14; cdr3_nt: TGCGCCAGCAGCTTTAGGACAGGCACAGATACGCAGTATTTT; cdr3_aa: CASSFRTGTDTQYF
v_call: TRBV28; clone_size: -; d_call: TRBD1; j_call: TRBJ1-1; cdr3_length: 16; cdr3_nt: TGTGCCAGCAGTTTTACGACAGGGACCTTGAACACTGAAGCTTTCTTT; cdr3_aa: CASSFTTGTLNTEAFF
v_call: TRBV11-2; clone_size: -; d_call: TRBD2; j_call: TRBJ2-5; cdr3_length: 19; cdr3_nt: TGTGCCAGCAGCCCCTGGTCCAGCGGGAGAGACGTTCTAGAAGAGACCCAGTACTTC; cdr3_aa: CASSPWSSGRDVLEETQYF
v_call: TRBV7-8; clone_size: -; d_call: -; j_call: TRBJ1-4; cdr3_length: 18; cdr3_nt: TGTGCCAGCAGCTTAGGCTACAGGGCCACCGCAACTAATGAAAAACTGTTTTTT; cdr3_aa: CASSLGYRATATNEKLFF
v_call: TRBV5-1; clone_size: -; d_call: TRBD1; j_call: TRBJ1-1; cdr3_length: 13; cdr3_nt: TGCGCCAGCAGCCCACAGGGGTGGACTGAAGCTTTCTTT; cdr3_aa: CASSPQGWTEAFF
v_call: TRBV5-1; clone_size: -; d_call: -; j_call: TRBJ2-7; cdr3_length: 12; cdr3_nt: TGCGCCAGCAGCCCGACTGGCTACGAGCAGTACTTC; cdr3_aa: CASSPTGYEQYF
v_call: TRBV2; clone_size: -; d_call: -; j_call: TRBJ2-7; cdr3_length: 15; cdr3_nt: TGTGCCAGCAGTGAAGCGATCCAGGTGTTCTACGAGCAGTACTTC; cdr3_aa: CASSEAIQVFYEQYF
v_call: TRBV11-1; clone_size: few; d_call: -; j_call: TRBJ1-6; cdr3_length: 15; cdr3_nt: TGTGCCAGCAGCTCCGTGGCCTTCGCTGGTTCACCCCTCCACTTT; cdr3_aa: CASSSVAFAGSPLHF
v_call: TRBV24-1; clone_size: once; d_call: TRBD1; j_call: TRBJ2-7; cdr3_length: 14; cdr3_nt: TGTGCCACCACAGGACAGGCACCTCCCTACGAGCAGTACTTC; cdr3_aa: CATTGQAPPYEQYF
v_call: TRBV5-6; clone_size: -; d_call: TRBD1; j_call: TRBJ2-2; cdr3_length: 15; cdr3_nt: TGTGCCAGCAGCTGGACAGGGGGGAACACCGGGGAGCTGTTTTTT; cdr3_aa: CASSWTGGNTGELFF
v_call: TRBV28; clone_size: -; d_call: -; j_call: TRBJ2-5; cdr3_length: 16; cdr3_nt: TGTGCCAGCAGTTTGTCCTTACAGGGATCGGGGGAGACCCAGTACTTC; cdr3_aa: CASSLSLQGSGETQYF
v_call: TRBV7-3; clone_size: -; d_call: -; j_call: TRBJ2-3; cdr3_length: 15; cdr3_nt: TGTGCCAGCAGCTTAACGCGGGCTAGCACAGATACGCAGTATTTT; cdr3_aa: CASSLTRASTDTQYF
v_call: TRBV4-3; clone_size: once; d_call: -; j_call: TRBJ2-7; cdr3_length: 14; cdr3_nt: TGCGCCAGCAGCCAAGAATGGCAATCCGACGAGCAGTACTTC; cdr3_aa: CASSQEWQSDEQYF
v_call: TRBV18; clone_size: -; d_call: TRBD2; j_call: TRBJ2-7; cdr3_length: 12; cdr3_nt: TGTGCCAGCTCACCAGGGAGGGACGAGCAGTACTTC; cdr3_aa: CASSPGRDEQYF
v_call: TRBV5-6; clone_size: -; d_call: -; j_call: TRBJ1-1; cdr3_length: 16; cdr3_nt: TGTGCCAGCAGCCCTGACCCAGGGGCATTTGGCACTGAAGCTTTCTTT; cdr3_aa: CASSPDPGAFGTEAFF
v_call: TRBV28; clone_size: -; d_call: -; j_call: TRBJ2-5; cdr3_length: 14; cdr3_nt: TGTGCCAGCAGTTATCGGCAGGTCCAAGAGACCCAGTACTTC; cdr3_aa: CASSYRQVQETQYF
v_call: TRBV27; clone_size: -; d_call: TRBD2; j_call: TRBJ2-3; cdr3_length: 14; cdr3_nt: TGTGCCAGCAGGCCGGGACTAGCAGCAGATACGCAGTATTTT; cdr3_aa: CASRPGLAADTQYF
v_call: TRBV4-2; clone_size: -; d_call: -; j_call: TRBJ1-1; cdr3_length: 15; cdr3_nt: TGTGCCAGCAGCCAAGAGGAGAAAATGAACACTGAAGCTTTCTTT; cdr3_aa: CASSQEEKMNTEAFF
v_call: TRBV24-1; clone_size: -; d_call: TRBD1; j_call: TRBJ2-1; cdr3_length: 13; cdr3_nt: TGTGCCACCAGTCGCGACAGGGGTTATGAGCAGTTCTTC; cdr3_aa: CATSRDRGYEQFF
v_call: TRBV19; clone_size: -; d_call: -; j_call: TRBJ1-1; cdr3_length: 15; cdr3_nt: TGTGCCAGTAAACAGGGTAGCTCTTATGACACTGAAGCTTTCTTT; cdr3_aa: CASKQGSSYDTEAFF
v_call: TRBV5-5; clone_size: -; d_call: TRBD1; j_call: TRBJ1-2; cdr3_length: 16; cdr3_nt: TGTGCCAGCACCATGGAGCCCTCAGGGGGGTCTCGCGGCTACACCTTC; cdr3_aa: CASTMEPSGGSRGYTF
v_call: TRBV28; clone_size: -; d_call: TRBD1; j_call: TRBJ2-6; cdr3_length: 18; cdr3_nt: TGTGCCAGCAGCCTTGGGGGGACAGGGTCCTCTGGGGCCAACGTCCTGACTTTC; cdr3_aa: CASSLGGTGSSGANVLTF
v_call: TRBV6-4; clone_size: -; d_call: TRBD2; j_call: TRBJ2-1; cdr3_length: 16; cdr3_nt: TGTGCCAGCAGTCATACTGGACTAGCGGCATACAATGAGCAGTTCTTC; cdr3_aa: CASSHTGLAAYNEQFF
v_call: TRBV7-6; clone_size: -; d_call: TRBD2; j_call: TRBJ2-3; cdr3_length: 16; cdr3_nt: TGTGCCAGCAGCTTAGGTATAGCGGGAGACACAGATACGCAGTATTTT; cdr3_aa: CASSLGIAGDTDTQYF
v_call: TRBV28; clone_size: -; d_call: -; j_call: TRBJ2-3; cdr3_length: 14; cdr3_nt: TGTGCCAGCAGTGTATCACTAGGAACAGATACGCAGTATTTT; cdr3_aa: CASSVSLGTDTQYF
v_call: TRBV7-8; clone_size: -; d_call: TRBD2; j_call: TRBJ2-7; cdr3_length: 16; cdr3_nt: TGTGCCAGCAGCTTAGGGTTGGGACTAGCGGCCTACGAGCAGTACTTC; cdr3_aa: CASSLGLGLAAYEQYF
v_call: TRBV7-2; clone_size: -; d_call: -; j_call: TRBJ1-2; cdr3_length: 15; cdr3_nt: TGTGCCAGCAGCTCTCGTCGGGACACCCCGAATGGCTACACCTTC; cdr3_aa: CASSSRRDTPNGYTF
v_call: TRBV5-1; clone_size: few; d_call: -; j_call: TRBJ2-7; cdr3_length: 15; cdr3_nt: TGCGCCAGCAGCTTGGGCGGGACGCGGTCCTACGAGCAGTACTTC; cdr3_aa: CASSLGGTRSYEQYF
v_call: TRBV6-1; clone_size: -; d_call: -; j_call: TRBJ2-1; cdr3_length: 15; cdr3_nt: TGTGCCAGCAGTGAAAACAGGGCAGCCTACAATGAGCAGTTCTTC; cdr3_aa: CASSENRAAYNEQFF
v_call: TRBV4-1; clone_size: -; d_call: TRBD1; j_call: TRBJ2-2; cdr3_length: 16; cdr3_nt: TGCGCCAGCAGCCACGCCCAGGACAGGGCCACCGGGGAGCTGTTTTTT; cdr3_aa: CASSHAQDRATGELFF
v_call: TRBV30; clone_size: -; d_call: -; j_call: TRBJ1-1; cdr3_length: 12; cdr3_nt: TGTGCCTGGAGACGGGTTTGGTCTGAAGCTTTCTTT; cdr3_aa: CAWRRVWSEAFF
v_call: TRBV5-1; clone_size: -; d_call: TRBD1; j_call: TRBJ1-2; cdr3_length: 14; cdr3_nt: TGCGCCAGCAGCTTGGGGACAGGGGGCTATGGCTACACCTTC; cdr3_aa: CASSLGTGGYGYTF
v_call: TRBV30; clone_size: -; d_call: -; j_call: TRBJ1-5; cdr3_length: 16; cdr3_nt: TGTGCCTGGAGTGTGGGGAGCCTCCAAGGCAATCAGCCCCAGCATTTT; cdr3_aa: CAWSVGSLQGNQPQHF
v_call: TRBV9; clone_size: -; d_call: TRBD1; j_call: TRBJ1-1; cdr3_length: 15; cdr3_nt: TGTGCCAGCAGCGTAGGAGGATCGGACAGGGTACAGGCTTTCTTT; cdr3_aa: CASSVGGSDRVQAFF
v_call: TRBV9; clone_size: -; d_call: -; j_call: TRBJ2-7; cdr3_length: 12; cdr3_nt: TGTGCCAGCAGCGTAGGGGGAGGAGAGCAGTACTTC; cdr3_aa: CASSVGGGEQYF
v_call: TRBV5-1; clone_size: -; d_call: TRBD1; j_call: TRBJ1-1; cdr3_length: 12; cdr3_nt: TGCGCCAGCAGCTCCGACAGGGGAGAAGCTTTCTTT; cdr3_aa: CASSSDRGEAFF
v_call: TRBV4-1; clone_size: -; d_call: TRBD2; j_call: TRBJ2-1; cdr3_length: 18; cdr3_nt: TGCGCCAGCAGCCAAGAGGGACTAGCGGGGGCCTCCTACAATGAGCAGTTCTTC; cdr3_aa: CASSQEGLAGASYNEQFF
v_call: TRBV19; clone_size: -; d_call: TRBD1; j_call: TRBJ2-7; cdr3_length: 13; cdr3_nt: TGTGCCAGTATGAGGCAGGGGGCCGACGAGCAGTACTTC; cdr3_aa: CASMRQGADEQYF
v_call: TRBV6-5; clone_size: -; d_call: -; j_call: TRBJ1-1; cdr3_length: 15; cdr3_nt: TGTGCCAGCATCCCCGGGGGGGGGATGAACACTGAAGCTTTCTTT; cdr3_aa: CASIPGGGMNTEAFF
v_call: TRBV6-2/TRBV6-3; clone_size: -; d_call: -; j_call: TRBJ2-3; cdr3_length: 15; cdr3_nt: TGTGCCAGCAGTTCGGAGGGGGCAATTACAGATACGCAGTATTTT; cdr3_aa: CASSSEGAITDTQYF
v_call: TRBV10-3; clone_size: once; d_call: -; j_call: TRBJ1-3; cdr3_length: 14; cdr3_nt: TGTGCCATCACGGACTACACATCCGGAAACACCATATATTTT; cdr3_aa: CAITDYTSGNTIYF